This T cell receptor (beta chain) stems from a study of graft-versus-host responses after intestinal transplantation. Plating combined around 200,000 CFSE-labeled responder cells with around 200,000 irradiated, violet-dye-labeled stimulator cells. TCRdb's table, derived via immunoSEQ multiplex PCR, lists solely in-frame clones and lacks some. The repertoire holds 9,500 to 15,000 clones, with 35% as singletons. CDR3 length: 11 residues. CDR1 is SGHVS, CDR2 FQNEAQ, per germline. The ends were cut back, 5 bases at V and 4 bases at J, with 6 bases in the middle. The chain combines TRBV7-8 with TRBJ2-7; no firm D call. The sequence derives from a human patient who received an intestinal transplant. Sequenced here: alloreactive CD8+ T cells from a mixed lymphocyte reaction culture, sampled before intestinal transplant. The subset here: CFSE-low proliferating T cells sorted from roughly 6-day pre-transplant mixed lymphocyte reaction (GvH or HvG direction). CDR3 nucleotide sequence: TGTGCCAGCAGCGACGTATACGAGCAGTACTTC. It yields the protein CASSDVYEQYF.